The rows below give T cell receptor beta chains drawn from one sample of a study of shared clonotypes between healthy human individuals. The assay was immunoSEQ multiplex PCR, and TCRdb's table has in-frame clones only and misses some. The table includes 1.5 million to 2.5 million clones, less than 95% detected once. The sample taken for sequencing was naive CD8+ T cells sorted from blood. These receptors all stem from a man between 18 and 35 years old in good health. Each CDR3 is given with its conserved first and last residue. Fields, in order: J gene, clone size, V gene, D gene, CDR3 DNA, CDR3 protein. A D gene is named only where the DNA matches it firmly. Clone size is given for some rows only: seen once, a few or many times, or a class if the clone is expanded.

J: TRBJ2-1
size: -
V: TRBV5-4
D: -
DNA: TGTGCCAGCAGTACCGGCTACAATGAGCAGTTCTTC
CDR3: CASSTGYNEQFF

J: TRBJ1-4
size: -
V: TRBV2
D: TRBD1
DNA: TGTGCCAGCAGCGCCGGGACAGGGGATGAACTGTTTTTT
CDR3: CASSAGTGDELFF

J: TRBJ2-1
size: -
V: TRBV6-1
D: TRBD2
DNA: TGTGCCAGCAGTGAAAGGAGCGGGGGACCTTACAATGAGCAGTTCTTC
CDR3: CASSERSGGPYNEQFF

J: TRBJ2-7
size: -
V: TRBV10-3
D: -
DNA: TGTGCCATCACCGCGGGGTTAGGAAGCTCCTACGAGCAGTACTTC
CDR3: CAITAGLGSSYEQYF

J: TRBJ2-1
size: -
V: TRBV9
D: TRBD2
DNA: TGTGCCAGCAGCGAAGGACTAGCGGACAATGAGCAGTTCTTC
CDR3: CASSEGLADNEQFF

J: TRBJ2-5
size: -
V: TRBV7-9
D: -
DNA: TGTGCCAGCAGTCCCGAGGGCTGGGAGACCCAGTACTTC
CDR3: CASSPEGWETQYF

J: TRBJ2-3
size: -
V: TRBV6-4
D: TRBD1
DNA: TGTGCCAGCAGTGCCCCGACAGGGTGGATGATAGATACGCAGTATTTT
CDR3: CASSAPTGWMIDTQYF

J: TRBJ2-3
size: once
V: TRBV7-8
D: -
DNA: TGTGCCAGCAGCAACATCGAGCGGACAGATACGCAGTATTTT
CDR3: CASSNIERTDTQYF

J: TRBJ1-5
size: once
V: TRBV19
D: TRBD1
DNA: TGTGCCAGTAGTATGACCGGGACAGTTTATTATAGCAATCAGCCCCAGCATTTT
CDR3: CASSMTGTVYYSNQPQHF

J: TRBJ2-2
size: -
V: TRBV4-2
D: -
DNA: TGTGCCAGCAGCCAAGAGAGGGGCACCGGGGAGCTGTTTTTT
CDR3: CASSQERGTGELFF

J: TRBJ1-2
size: once
V: TRBV7-6
D: -
DNA: TGTGCCAGCAGCCCACGAGACAGCATCTCAAATGGCTACACCTTC
CDR3: CASSPRDSISNGYTF

J: TRBJ2-7
size: once
V: TRBV4-1
D: -
DNA: TGCGCCAGCAGCCTGGGCCAAGGGATCTCCTACGAGCAGTACTTC
CDR3: CASSLGQGISYEQYF

J: TRBJ1-1
size: -
V: TRBV29-1
D: -
DNA: TGCAGCGTTGAAGTCGGGGTCGAAGCTTTCTTT
CDR3: CSVEVGVEAFF

J: TRBJ2-7
size: -
V: TRBV5-6
D: -
DNA: TGTGCCAGCAGCTTGCAAAGTGCCTACGAGCAGTACTTC
CDR3: CASSLQSAYEQYF

J: TRBJ1-1
size: -
V: TRBV7-9
D: TRBD1
DNA: TGTGCCAGCAGCCCCTGGGACAGGGGTTCTGAAGCTTTCTTT
CDR3: CASSPWDRGSEAFF

J: TRBJ1-6
size: -
V: TRBV5-1
D: -
DNA: TGCGCCAGCAGCAACTCTGGGCAGGACCACTCCTATAATTCACCCCTCCACTTT
CDR3: CASSNSGQDHSYNSPLHF

J: TRBJ2-7
size: -
V: TRBV7-6
D: TRBD2
DNA: TGTGCCAGCAGCTTAGGGAGTGGAGTCATAGGGAGGGAAGAGCAGTACTTC
CDR3: CASSLGSGVIGREEQYF

J: TRBJ1-6
size: -
V: TRBV28
D: -
DNA: TGTGCCAGCAGTTTCTTAGGGTATAATTCACCCCTCCACTTT
CDR3: CASSFLGYNSPLHF

J: TRBJ2-2
size: once
V: TRBV6-1
D: TRBD1
DNA: TGTGCCAGCAGTGAACAAATGGGACAGTCGAACACCGGGGAGCTGTTTTTT
CDR3: CASSEQMGQSNTGELFF

J: TRBJ1-6
size: -
V: TRBV4-1
D: -
DNA: TGCGCCAGCAGCCAAGACCCAGGCGTACCCTATAATTCACCCCTCCACTTT
CDR3: CASSQDPGVPYNSPLHF

J: TRBJ2-7
size: -
V: TRBV13
D: TRBD2
DNA: TGTGCCAGCAGCTACCGTAGCGGGGTAAAACCCTACGAGCAGTACTTC
CDR3: CASSYRSGVKPYEQYF

J: TRBJ2-7
size: -
V: TRBV4-1
D: TRBD1
DNA: TGCGCCAGCAGCCTTTCCCCCGGGACAGGGGTAGTGTACGAGCAGTACTTC
CDR3: CASSLSPGTGVVYEQYF

J: TRBJ1-6
size: -
V: TRBV1
D: -
DNA: TGCACCAGCAGCCATACTGTTCGCGACACCCGGGAATATAATTCACCCCTCCACTTT
CDR3: CTSSHTVRDTREYNSPLHF

J: TRBJ1-1
size: -
V: TRBV7-9
D: -
DNA: TGTGCCAGCAGCTTACCCCGAGGGGGGGTGGACACTGAAGCTTTCTTT
CDR3: CASSLPRGGVDTEAFF